This TCR beta chain is from a study of T cells in Graves' hyperthyroidism and ophthalmopathy. The J segment lost 6 bases and the V segment lost 5 bases, leaving 6 bases of the junction unmatched. This CDR3 is 14 amino acids long. Germline assignment: CDR1 MNHNS and CDR2 SASEGT. This clonotype was observed many times. Template material for amplifying TCR beta CDR3 regions consisted of RNA transcripts. Initially, a first-round RT-PCR of the TCR CDR3 employed the HTBI primer set. TCRdb re-derived calls from the multiplex PCR reads in MiXCR, one entry per CDR3 protein. The sample has almost 500,000 distinct CDR3 sequences; 22% are singletons.

Source material: blood. The V and J genes are TRBV6-1 and TRBJ2-1; 8 bases line up with TRBD2. This receptor was obtained from a woman in her 70s with Graves' ophthalmopathy. The CDR3 coding sequence is TGTGCCAGCAGTAAGCGGGAGTGGCGCAATGAGCAGTTCTTC. Translated: CASSKREWRNEQFF.